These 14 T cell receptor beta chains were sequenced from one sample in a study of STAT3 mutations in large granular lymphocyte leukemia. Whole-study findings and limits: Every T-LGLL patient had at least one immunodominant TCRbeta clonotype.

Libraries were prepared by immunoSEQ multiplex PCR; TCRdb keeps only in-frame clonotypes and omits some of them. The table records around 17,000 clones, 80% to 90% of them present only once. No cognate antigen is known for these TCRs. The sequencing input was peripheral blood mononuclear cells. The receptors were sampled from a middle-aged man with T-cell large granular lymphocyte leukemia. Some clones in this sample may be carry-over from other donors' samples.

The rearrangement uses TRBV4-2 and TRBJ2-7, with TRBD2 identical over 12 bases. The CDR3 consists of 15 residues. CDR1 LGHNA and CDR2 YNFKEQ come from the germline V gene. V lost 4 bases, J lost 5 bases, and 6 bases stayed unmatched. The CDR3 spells CASSPTSGGSDEQYF. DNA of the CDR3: TGTGCCAGCAGCCCGACTAGCGGGGGTAGCGACGAGCAGTACTTC.

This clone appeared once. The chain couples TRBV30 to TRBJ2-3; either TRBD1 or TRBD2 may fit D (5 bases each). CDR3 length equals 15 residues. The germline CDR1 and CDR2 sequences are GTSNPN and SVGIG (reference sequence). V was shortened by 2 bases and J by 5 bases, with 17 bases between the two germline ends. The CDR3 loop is CAWSFGGVDRDTQYF. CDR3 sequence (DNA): TGTGCCTGGAGTTTTGGGGGAGTAGATCGAGATACGCAGTATTTT.

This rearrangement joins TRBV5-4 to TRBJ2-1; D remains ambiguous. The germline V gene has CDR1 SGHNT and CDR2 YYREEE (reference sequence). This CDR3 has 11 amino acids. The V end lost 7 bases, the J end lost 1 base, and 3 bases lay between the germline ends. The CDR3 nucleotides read TGTGCCAGCGAGTCCTACAATGAGCAGTTCTTC. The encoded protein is CASESYNEQFF.

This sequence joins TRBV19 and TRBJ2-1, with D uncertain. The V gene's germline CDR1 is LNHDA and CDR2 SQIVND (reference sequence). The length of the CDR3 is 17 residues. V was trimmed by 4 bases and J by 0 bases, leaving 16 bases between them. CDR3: CASSKTAVSSSYNEQFF. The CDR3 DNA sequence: TGTGCCAGTAGTAAGACTGCGGTCTCTAGCTCCTACAATGAGCAGTTCTTC.

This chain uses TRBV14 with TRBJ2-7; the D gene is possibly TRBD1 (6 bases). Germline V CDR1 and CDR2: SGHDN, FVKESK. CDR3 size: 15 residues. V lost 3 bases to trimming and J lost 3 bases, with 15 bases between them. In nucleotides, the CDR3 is TGTGCCAGCAGCCATCCGCAGGGGACCTTCTACGAGCAGTACTTC. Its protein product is CASSHPQGTFYEQYF.

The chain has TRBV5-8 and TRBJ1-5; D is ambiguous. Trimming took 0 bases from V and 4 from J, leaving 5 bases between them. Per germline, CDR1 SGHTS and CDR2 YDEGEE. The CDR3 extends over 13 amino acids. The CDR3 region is CASSLGRNQPQHF. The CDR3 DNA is TGTGCCAGCAGCTTGGGTCGGAATCAGCCCCAGCATTTT.

Written as DNA, the CDR3 is TGTGCCAGCAGCCGGGACTTTAGCTCCTACGAGCAGTACTTC. Protein product: CASSRDFSSYEQYF. The chain employs TRBV6-4 and TRBJ2-7, with D maybe TRBD2 (6 bases). Trimming removed 6 bases at V and 0 bases at J, with 12 bases between. The CDR3 extends over 14 amino acids. In germline, CDR1 is MRHNA, CDR2 SNTAGT.

The CDR3 bases are TGTGCCAGCAGTCCTCCGGGACAGGGTGTAAAGCAGTACTTC. It encodes CASSPPGQGVKQYF. This chain uses TRBV6-5 with TRBJ2-7, with 9 positions matching TRBD1. This CDR3 region has 14 residues. The germline V gene encodes CDR1 MNHEY and CDR2 SVGAGI. With 5 bases clipped from V and 8 bases from J, the junction kept 10 bases outside the gene matches.

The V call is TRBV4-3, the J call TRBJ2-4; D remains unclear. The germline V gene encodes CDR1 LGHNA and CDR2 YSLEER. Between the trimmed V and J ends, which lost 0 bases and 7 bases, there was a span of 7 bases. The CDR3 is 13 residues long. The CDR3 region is CASSQENGNIQYF. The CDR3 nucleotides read TGCGCCAGCAGCCAAGAGAATGGGAACATTCAGTACTTC.

In DNA, the CDR3 is TGTGCCAGCAGTGACGGGACTAGCACAGATACGCAGTATTTT. Translated: CASSDGTSTDTQYF. This chain links TRBV6-4 with TRBJ2-3; TRBD2 might be the D (6 bases). CDR3 length: 14 residues. V lost 2 bases and J 0 bases, leaving 6 bases between the germline ends. Germline loops: CDR1 MRHNA, CDR2 SNTAGT.

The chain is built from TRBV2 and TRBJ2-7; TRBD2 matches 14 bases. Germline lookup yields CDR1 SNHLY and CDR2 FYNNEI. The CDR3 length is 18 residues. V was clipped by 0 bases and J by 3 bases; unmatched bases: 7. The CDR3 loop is CASSEAGGGLAGVYEQYF. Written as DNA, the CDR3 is TGTGCCAGCAGTGAAGCAGGGGGGGGACTAGCGGGAGTCTACGAGCAGTACTTC.

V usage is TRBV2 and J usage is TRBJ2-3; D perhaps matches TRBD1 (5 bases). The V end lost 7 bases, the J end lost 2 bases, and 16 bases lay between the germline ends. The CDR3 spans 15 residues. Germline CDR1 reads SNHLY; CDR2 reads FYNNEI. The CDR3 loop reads CASIKDTFLTDTQYF. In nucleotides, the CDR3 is TGTGCCAGCATAAAGGACACTTTCCTCACAGATACGCAGTATTTT.

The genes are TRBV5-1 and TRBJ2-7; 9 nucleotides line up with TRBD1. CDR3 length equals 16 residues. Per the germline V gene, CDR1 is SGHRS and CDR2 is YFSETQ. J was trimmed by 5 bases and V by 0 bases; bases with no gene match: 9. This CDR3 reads CASSLGRRQGVNEQYF. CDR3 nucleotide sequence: TGCGCCAGCAGCTTGGGGAGGCGACAGGGGGTGAACGAGCAGTACTTC.

CDR3 region: CASGMRGVLRTDTQYF. In DNA, the CDR3 is TGTGCCAGCGGGATGAGGGGCGTTCTTCGCACAGATACGCAGTATTTT. The V and J genes are TRBV7-2 and TRBJ2-3; either TRBD1 or TRBD2 may supply D (5 bases each). The CDR3 contains 16 residues. V was clipped by 8 bases and J by 1 base, with 19 bases between them. CDR1 and CDR2 from the germline V gene are SGHTA and FQGNSA.